The clone carrying this T cell receptor (beta chain) has more than one count but fewer than ten. Antigen specificity is unknown. Germline CDR1 is MGHRA and CDR2 is YSYEKL. V shed 3 bases and J shed 8 bases, with 19 bases lying between them. This CDR3 contains 15 residues. Time point noted: persistent/refractory GD, antithyroid drugs over 5 years with positive TRAb. Generation of the TCR library employed RNA extracted from PBMCs. This entry belongs to a study of regulatory T cells in long-lasting Graves disease. HTBI primers from iRepertoire and Arm-PCR of CDR3 regions yielded the TCR beta libraries. One entry per CDR3 protein, called by TCRdb with MiXCR from the multiplex PCR reads. Of 400,000 to 500,000 distinct CDR3 sequences listed, approximately 22% are singletons. Study results and caveats: Persistent Graves' patients showed less TCR diversity than newly diagnosed ones.

Specimen: peripheral blood mononuclear cells (PBMCs), collected when the disease was refractory, from a patient treated with antithyroid drugs. The receptor's source is a female donor with Graves disease. The rearrangement links TRBV4-1 to TRBJ1-2; TRBD1 is a possible D gene (5 bases). The CDR3 DNA sequence: TGCGCCAGCAGCCACCCGACTGGCGGGGGAGAAGGCTACACCTTC. Amino acid sequence: CASSHPTGGGEGYTF.